The 21 T cell receptor beta chains given below trace back to one sample, sequenced in a study of control samples from healthy donors and cancer patients. Repertoires were generated with immunoSEQ multiplex PCR, while TCRdb's copy carries only in-frame clones and drops some. The profile shows over 100,000 clones, around 93% of them singletons. The sequencing sample was made of blood. These receptors were obtained from a woman aged 45-65 years in good health.

The gene calls are TRBV20-1 and TRBJ1-1; D not certain. CDR3 size: 11 residues. CDR1 is DFQATT, CDR2 SNEGSKA, per germline (reference sequence). Trimming took 6 bases from V and 1 from J, leaving 6 bases between them. CDR3 region: CSARRNTEAFF. The CDR3 DNA follows: TGCAGTGCAAGAAGGAACACTGAAGCTTTCTTT.

This rearrangement joins TRBV5-1 to TRBJ2-7; D is perhaps TRBD1 or TRBD2 (5 bases each). The CDR3 spans 16 residues. V was cut by 4 bases and J by 0 bases, with 17 bases left in between. The germline CDR1 and CDR2 sequences are SGHRS and YFSETQ. The CDR3 sequence is CASSLGRSLSSYEQYF. The DNA for the CDR3 is TGCGCCAGCAGCCTGGGACGGAGCCTTAGCTCCTACGAGCAGTACTTC.

The genes are TRBV30 and TRBJ2-7; 7 bases match TRBD1. The CDR3 extends over 14 amino acids. CDR1 and CDR2 (germline): GTSNPN, SVGIG (reference sequence). V lost 2 bases to trimming and J lost 2 bases; unmatched junction nucleotides: 6. This CDR3 is CAWSPTGKTYEQYF. In DNA form, the CDR3 reads TGTGCCTGGAGTCCGACAGGGAAAACCTACGAGCAGTACTTC.

This clone was detected only once. The V gene is TRBV2, the J gene TRBJ2-1; 7 nucleotides match TRBD2. CDR3 length: 15 residues. Germline CDR1 is SNHLY and CDR2 is FYNNEI. J was trimmed by 0 bases and V by 3 bases; bases with no gene match: 2. In DNA, the CDR3 is TGTGCCAGCAGTGACGCTAGCGGCTCCTACAATGAGCAGTTCTTC. Its protein product is CASSDASGSYNEQFF.

CDR3 sequence (DNA): TGCGCCAGCAGCTTGGACAGCGGGAGGTTGAGTGAGCAGTTCTTC. Translating it yields CASSLDSGRLSEQFF. V and J are TRBV5-1 and TRBJ2-1, with 9 bases identical to TRBD2. Germline CDR1 reads SGHRS; CDR2 reads YFSETQ. The J segment lost 9 bases and the V segment lost 0 bases, leaving 7 bases of the junction unmatched. The CDR3 has 15 residues.

The rearrangement links TRBV9 to TRBJ2-1; D is possibly TRBD1 (5 bases). Germline V gene data show CDR1 as SGDLS and CDR2 as YYNGEE. With 2 bases removed from V and 7 bases from J, the gap between germline ends came to 13 bases. CDR3 length: 14 amino acids. Here the CDR3 reads CASSVQGSWNEQFF. The CDR3 DNA follows: TGTGCCAGCAGCGTTCAGGGATCATGGAATGAGCAGTTCTTC.

This rearrangement joins TRBV11-2 to TRBJ2-2; TRBD2 matches 12 bases. Losses at the gene ends were 3 bases for V and 7 bases for J; bases not matched to a gene: 6. Germline V CDR1 and CDR2: SGHAT, FQNNGV. CDR3 size: 16 residues. The CDR3 reads CASSLLAGGLGGELFF. CDR3 DNA sequence: TGTGCCAGCAGCTTGCTAGCGGGGGGGCTAGGCGGGGAGCTGTTTTTT.

The chain uses TRBV6-5 and TRBJ1-2; D perhaps matches TRBD1 (5 bases). The CDR3 has 11 amino acids. The germline gives CDR1 MNHEY, CDR2 SVGAGI. Between the trimmed V and J ends, which lost 6 bases and 8 bases, there was a span of 10 bases. The CDR3 spells CASRGVDGYTF. Here the CDR3 DNA reads TGTGCCAGCAGGGGGGTTGACGGCTACACCTTC.

The chain carries TRBV5-1 and TRBJ2-7; 9 bases are shared with TRBD1. The CDR3 sequence is 15 residues long. The germline CDR1 and CDR2 sequences are SGHRS and YFSETQ. With V trimmed by 4 bases and J by 4 bases, 9 bases remained unmatched. The CDR3 loop is CASSPDRGWEYEQYF. CDR3 in DNA: TGCGCCAGCAGCCCGGACAGGGGATGGGAGTACGAGCAGTACTTC.

The CDR3 reads CASSQDTRGSSYNEQFF. As DNA, the CDR3 is TGCGCCAGCAGCCAAGATACTAGGGGCAGCTCCTACAATGAGCAGTTCTTC. The chain carries TRBV4-1 and TRBJ2-1; tentatively, D is TRBD1 or TRBD2 (5 bases each). This CDR3 has 17 amino acids. The V gene's germline CDR1 is MGHRA and CDR2 YSYEKL. The germline V and J ends were trimmed by 0 bases and 0 bases, with 12 bases remaining between them.

This chain connects TRBV6-6 to TRBJ1-3; D is undetermined. This CDR3 region has 17 residues. Trimming shortened V by 5 bases and J by 2 bases, and 19 bases separated the two germline ends. Germline CDR1 is MNHNY and CDR2 is SVGAGI (reference sequence). The CDR3 loop reads CASSLNPSTFPGNTIYF. DNA of the CDR3: TGTGCCAGCAGTCTTAACCCCTCGACCTTTCCTGGAAACACCATATATTTT.

This rearrangement joins TRBV7-9 to TRBJ2-1; 8 bases line up with TRBD2. The CDR3 spans 13 residues. The V gene end was trimmed by 4 bases and the J gene end by 15 bases; junction bases not matched to a gene: 11. Germline V gene data show CDR1 as SEHNR and CDR2 as FQNEAQ (reference sequence). This CDR3 is CASSSAGGGPSFF. CDR3 bases: TGTGCCAGCAGCTCCGCCGGGGGGGGCCCTTCGTTCTTC.

This clone was counted a single time. The genes are TRBV6-2 or TRBV6-3 and TRBJ1-1, with D possibly TRBD1 on 5 matching bases. Germline V gene lookup returns CDR1 MNHEY and CDR2 SVGEGT. The CDR3 has 14 amino acids. Trimming took off 1 base at V and 1 base at J, with 7 bases between the two ends. Here the CDR3 reads CASSYLGRNTEAFF. CDR3 sequence (DNA): TGTGCCAGCAGTTACTTGGGACGGAACACTGAAGCTTTCTTT.

The chain links TRBV5-6 to TRBJ2-5; the D gene is possibly TRBD1 (5 bases). This CDR3 contains 13 residues. V was shortened by 4 bases and J by 3 bases, with 10 bases between the two germline ends. Germline loops: CDR1 SGHDT, CDR2 YYEEEE. CDR3 amino acids: CASSGSREETQYF. CDR3 coding DNA: TGTGCCAGCAGCGGTAGCAGGGAAGAGACCCAGTACTTC. Complete variable domain (other parts from reference TRBV5-6 and TRBJ2-5): DAGVTQSPTHLIKTRGQQVTLRCSPKSGHDTVSWYQQALGQGPQFIFQYYEEEERQRGNFPDRFSGHQFPNYSSELNVNALLLGDSALYLCASSGSREETQYFGPGTRLLVL.

This rearrangement joins TRBV7-9 to TRBJ2-5; 10 nucleotides agree with TRBD1. Germline-derived CDR1 and CDR2 are SEHNR and FQNEAQ (reference sequence). The CDR3 is 15 amino acids. With V trimmed by 6 bases and J by 4 bases, 8 bases remained unmatched. The CDR3 DNA reads TGTGCCAGCAGTTCTTCCCGGACAGGGGGAGAGACCCAGTACTTC. Its translation: CASSSSRTGGETQYF.

The rearrangement joins TRBV7-9 to TRBJ2-7; 7 positions agree with TRBD2. Per germline, CDR1 SEHNR and CDR2 FQNEAQ (reference sequence). This CDR3 contains 14 residues. J gave up 0 bases and V 4 bases, and 3 bases lay outside the gene matches. Written as DNA, the CDR3 is TGTGCCAGCAGCTATGGGGGGGGCTCCTACGAGCAGTACTTC. Translation: CASSYGGGSYEQYF.

In this sample, this clone turned up once. CDR3 residues: CASSLGSSGNTIYF. The CDR3 DNA sequence: TGTGCCAGCAGCTTAGGAAGCTCCGGAAACACCATATATTTT. J is TRBJ1-3 and V is TRBV11-2; D is unclear. The CDR3 runs to 14 residues. The V end lost 1 base, the J end lost 4 bases, and 8 bases lay between the germline ends. Per the germline V gene, CDR1 is SGHAT and CDR2 is FQNNGV. The entire variable domain, with the rest obtained from reference TRBV11-2 and TRBJ1-3, is as follows: EAGVAQSPRYKIIEKRQSVAFWCNPISGHATLYWYQQILGQGPKLLIQFQNNGVVDDSQLPKDRFSAERLKGVDSTLKIQPAKLEDSAVYLCASSLGSSGNTIYFGEGSWLTVV.

The V gene is TRBV15, the J gene TRBJ2-2, with D possibly TRBD2 on 7 matching bases. The CDR3 length is 17 residues. The germline gives CDR1 LNHNV, CDR2 YYDKDF (reference sequence). Trimming left V 3 bases short and J 6 bases short, with 20 bases between. The CDR3 here is CATSSGGPVLVAGELFF. CDR3 DNA: TGTGCCACCAGCAGCGGGGGGCCCGTTTTGGTCGCCGGGGAGCTGTTTTTT.

The gene calls are TRBV10-3 and TRBJ2-7; TRBD1 might be the D (6 bases). Germline V gene lookup returns CDR1 ENHRY and CDR2 SYGVKD. The CDR3 contains 13 residues. Trimming left V 7 bases short and J 7 bases short, with 17 bases between. CDR3 residues: CAIKSDSLGEQYF. In nucleotides, the CDR3 is TGTGCCATCAAATCGGACAGTCTGGGAGAGCAGTACTTC.

This rearrangement joins TRBV9 to TRBJ1-5, with D tentatively TRBD1 (5 bases). This CDR3 contains 16 residues. The germline V gene has CDR1 SGDLS and CDR2 YYNGEE. Trimming left V 4 bases short and J 7 bases short, with 21 bases between. The CDR3 DNA reads TGTGCCAGCAGCCCCGGTCGGGCAGGGCGAGGCCAGCCCCAGCATTTT. Protein sequence: CASSPGRAGRGQPQHF.

The table lists this clone with a few counts. The rearrangement uses TRBV27 and TRBJ1-5, with D hard to call. The CDR3 sequence is 15 residues long. The germline V and J ends were trimmed by 5 bases and 4 bases, with 15 bases remaining between them. Germline V gene data show CDR1 as MNHEY and CDR2 as SMNVEV (reference sequence). The CDR3 sequence: CASSVKDGPNQPQHF. CDR3 nucleotide sequence: TGTGCCAGCAGTGTAAAGGACGGCCCGAATCAGCCCCAGCATTTT.